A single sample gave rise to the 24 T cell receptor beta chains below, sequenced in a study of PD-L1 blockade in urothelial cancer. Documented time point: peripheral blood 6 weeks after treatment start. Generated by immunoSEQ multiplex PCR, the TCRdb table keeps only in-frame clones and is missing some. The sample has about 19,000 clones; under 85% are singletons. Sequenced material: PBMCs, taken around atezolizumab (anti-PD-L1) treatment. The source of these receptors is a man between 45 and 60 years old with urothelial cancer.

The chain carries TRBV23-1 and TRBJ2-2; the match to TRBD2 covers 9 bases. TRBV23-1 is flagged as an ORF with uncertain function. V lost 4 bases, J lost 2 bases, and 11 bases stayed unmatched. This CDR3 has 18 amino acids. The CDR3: CASSRPSPSGVNTGELFF. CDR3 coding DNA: TGCGCCAGCAGTCGTCCCTCCCCTAGCGGGGTAAACACCGGGGAGCTGTTTTTT.

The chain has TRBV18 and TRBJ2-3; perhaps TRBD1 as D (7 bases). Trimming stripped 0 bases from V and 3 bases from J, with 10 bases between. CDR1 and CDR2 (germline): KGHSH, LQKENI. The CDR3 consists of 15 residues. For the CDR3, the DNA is TGTGCCAGCTCACCACCGACAGGGAGGACAGATACGCAGTATTTT. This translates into CASSPPTGRTDTQYF.

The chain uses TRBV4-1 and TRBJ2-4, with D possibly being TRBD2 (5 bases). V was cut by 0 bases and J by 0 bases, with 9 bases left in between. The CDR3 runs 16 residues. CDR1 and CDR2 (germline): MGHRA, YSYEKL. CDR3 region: CASSQEDSLAKNIQYF. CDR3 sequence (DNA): TGCGCCAGCAGCCAAGAGGACTCCTTAGCCAAAAACATTCAGTACTTC.

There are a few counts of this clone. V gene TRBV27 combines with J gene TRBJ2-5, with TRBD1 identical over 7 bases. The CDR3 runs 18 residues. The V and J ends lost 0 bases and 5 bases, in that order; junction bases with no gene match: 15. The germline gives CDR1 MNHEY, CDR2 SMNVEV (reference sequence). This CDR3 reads CASSLSPSTGKWGETQYF. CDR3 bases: TGTGCCAGCAGTTTATCACCTTCGACAGGGAAGTGGGGCGAGACCCAGTACTTC.

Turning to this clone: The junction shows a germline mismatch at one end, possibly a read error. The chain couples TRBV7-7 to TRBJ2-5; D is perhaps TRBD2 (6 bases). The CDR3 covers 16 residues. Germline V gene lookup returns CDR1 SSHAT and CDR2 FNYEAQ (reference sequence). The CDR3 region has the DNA TGTGCTAGCAGCTTAGTGGTTAGCGGTTTGGAAGAGACCCAGTACTTC. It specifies CASSLVVSGLEETQYF.

In DNA form, the CDR3 reads TGTGCCAGCAGTGCTAGCGTTGGTATTACTGGGGCCAACGTCCTGACTTTC. It is translated as CASSASVGITGANVLTF. The chain is built from TRBV6-4 and TRBJ2-6; weak D call: TRBD2 (6 bases). The CDR3 covers 17 residues. V was trimmed by 4 bases and J by 2 bases, leaving 15 bases between them. Germline assignment: CDR1 MRHNA and CDR2 SNTAGT.

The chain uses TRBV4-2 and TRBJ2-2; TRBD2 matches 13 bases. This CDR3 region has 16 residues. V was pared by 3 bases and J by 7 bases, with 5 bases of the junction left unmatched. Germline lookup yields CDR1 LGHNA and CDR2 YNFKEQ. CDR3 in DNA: TGTGCCAGCAGCCAGGCCGGGACTAGCGGGAACGGGGAGCTGTTTTTT. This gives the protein CASSQAGTSGNGELFF.

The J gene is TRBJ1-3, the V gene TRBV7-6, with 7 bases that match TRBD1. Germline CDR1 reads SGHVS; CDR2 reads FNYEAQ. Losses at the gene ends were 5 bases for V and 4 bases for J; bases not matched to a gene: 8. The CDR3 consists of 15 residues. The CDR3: CASSGGQQGGNTIYF. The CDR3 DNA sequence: TGTGCCAGCAGCGGGGGACAGCAAGGAGGAAACACCATATATTTT.

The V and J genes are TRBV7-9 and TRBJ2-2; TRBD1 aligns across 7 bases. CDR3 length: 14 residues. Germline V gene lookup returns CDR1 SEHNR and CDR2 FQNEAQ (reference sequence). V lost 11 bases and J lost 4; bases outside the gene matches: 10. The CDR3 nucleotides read TGTGCCTCCGCTGACAGGGTGAGCACCGGGGAGCTGTTTTTT. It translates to CASADRVSTGELFF.

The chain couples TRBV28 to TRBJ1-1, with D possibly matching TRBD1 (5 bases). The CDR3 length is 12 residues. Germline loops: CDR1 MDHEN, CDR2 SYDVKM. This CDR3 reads CGTRALYTEAFF. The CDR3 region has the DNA TGTGGAACCAGGGCGTTGTACACTGAAGCTTTCTTT.

In DNA form, the CDR3 reads TGTGCCAGCAGTGCCACTGTTGGCTACGAGCAGTACTTC. Translating gives CASSATVGYEQYF. The chain employs TRBV6-4 and TRBJ2-7; no clear D. CDR1 MRHNA and CDR2 SNTAGT come from the germline V gene. Trimming removed 4 bases from V and 3 bases from J, with 10 bases in between. The CDR3 is 13 amino acids.

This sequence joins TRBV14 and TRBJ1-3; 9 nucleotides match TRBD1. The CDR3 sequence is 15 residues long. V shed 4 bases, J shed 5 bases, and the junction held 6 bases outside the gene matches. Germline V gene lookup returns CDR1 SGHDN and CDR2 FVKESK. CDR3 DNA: TGTGCCAGCAGCCGGGACAGGGTTAACCGAAACACCATATATTTT. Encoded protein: CASSRDRVNRNTIYF.

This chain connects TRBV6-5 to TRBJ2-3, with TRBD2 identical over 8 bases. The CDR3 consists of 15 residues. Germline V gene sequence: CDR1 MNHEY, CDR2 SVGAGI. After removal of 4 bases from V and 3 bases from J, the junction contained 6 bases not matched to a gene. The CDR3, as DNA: TGTGCCAGCAGTTCGGCCGGCGGGGGGACAGATACGCAGTATTTT. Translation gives CASSSAGGGTDTQYF.

The CDR3 loop reads CASSRAGTVNTEAFF. As DNA, the CDR3 is TGCGCCAGCAGTAGAGCCGGGACAGTGAACACTGAAGCTTTCTTT. The chain combines TRBV10-2 with TRBJ1-1; 7 bases align to TRBD1. Losses at the gene ends were 5 bases for V and 0 bases for J; bases not matched to a gene: 6. The CDR3 has 15 amino acids. The V gene's germline CDR1 is WSHSY and CDR2 SAAADI.

CDR3 region: CASSQRGQGYNEQFF. The DNA for the CDR3 is TGTGCCAGCAGCCAAAGGGGACAGGGCTACAATGAGCAGTTCTTC. V and J are TRBV25-1 and TRBJ2-1, with 9 nucleotides matching TRBD1. Germline V gives CDR1 MGHDK, CDR2 SYGVNS. The CDR3 is 15 amino acids. Trimming cost V 6 bases and J 3 bases; bases outside gene matches: 6.

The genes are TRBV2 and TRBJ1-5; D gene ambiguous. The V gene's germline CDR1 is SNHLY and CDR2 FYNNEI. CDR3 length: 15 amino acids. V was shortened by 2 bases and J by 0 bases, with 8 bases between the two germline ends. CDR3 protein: CASSEYGISNQPQHF. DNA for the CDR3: TGTGCCAGCAGTGAATACGGGATTAGCAATCAGCCCCAGCATTTT.

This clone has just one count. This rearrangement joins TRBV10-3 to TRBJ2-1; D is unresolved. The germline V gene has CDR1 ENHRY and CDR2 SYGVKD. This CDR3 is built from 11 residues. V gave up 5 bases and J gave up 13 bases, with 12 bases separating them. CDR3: CAISYTGAQFF. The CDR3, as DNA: TGTGCCATCAGTTACACGGGTGCTCAGTTCTTC.

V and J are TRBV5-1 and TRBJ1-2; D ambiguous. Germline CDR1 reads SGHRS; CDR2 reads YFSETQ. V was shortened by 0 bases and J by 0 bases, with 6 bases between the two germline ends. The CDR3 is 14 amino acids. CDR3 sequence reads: CASSLDSSNYGYTF. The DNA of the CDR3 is TGCGCCAGCAGCTTGGACAGTTCTAACTATGGCTACACCTTC.

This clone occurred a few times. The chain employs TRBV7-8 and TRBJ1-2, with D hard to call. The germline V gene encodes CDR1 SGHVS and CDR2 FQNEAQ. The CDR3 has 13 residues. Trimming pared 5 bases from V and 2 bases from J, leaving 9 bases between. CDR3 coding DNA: TGTGCCAGCAGCCCGACACTCAACTATGGCTACACCTTC. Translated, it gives CASSPTLNYGYTF.

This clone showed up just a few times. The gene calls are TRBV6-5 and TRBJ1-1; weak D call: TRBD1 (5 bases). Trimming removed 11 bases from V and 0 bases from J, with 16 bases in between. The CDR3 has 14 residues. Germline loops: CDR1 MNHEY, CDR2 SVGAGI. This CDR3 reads CAVRAGLMNTEAFF. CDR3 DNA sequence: TGTGCCGTCAGGGCAGGGTTGATGAACACTGAAGCTTTCTTT.

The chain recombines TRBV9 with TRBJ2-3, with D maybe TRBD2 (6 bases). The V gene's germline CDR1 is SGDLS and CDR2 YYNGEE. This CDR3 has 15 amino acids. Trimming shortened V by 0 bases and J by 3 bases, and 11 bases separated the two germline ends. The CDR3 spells CASSVDGSVTDTQYF. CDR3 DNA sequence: TGTGCCAGCAGCGTAGACGGGAGTGTAACAGATACGCAGTATTTT.

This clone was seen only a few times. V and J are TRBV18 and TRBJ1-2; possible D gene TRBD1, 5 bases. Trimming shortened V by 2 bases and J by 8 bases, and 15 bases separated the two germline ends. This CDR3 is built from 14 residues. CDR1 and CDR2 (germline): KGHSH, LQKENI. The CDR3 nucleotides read TGTGCCAGCTCACCAGAGAGTCAGGGTCGAGGCTACACCTTC. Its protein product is CASSPESQGRGYTF.

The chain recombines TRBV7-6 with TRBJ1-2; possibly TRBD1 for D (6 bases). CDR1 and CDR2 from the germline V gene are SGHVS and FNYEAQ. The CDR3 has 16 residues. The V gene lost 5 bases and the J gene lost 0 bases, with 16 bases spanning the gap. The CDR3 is CASSPFTGNTNYGYTF. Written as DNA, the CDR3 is TGTGCCAGCAGCCCCTTCACAGGGAATACTAACTATGGCTACACCTTC.

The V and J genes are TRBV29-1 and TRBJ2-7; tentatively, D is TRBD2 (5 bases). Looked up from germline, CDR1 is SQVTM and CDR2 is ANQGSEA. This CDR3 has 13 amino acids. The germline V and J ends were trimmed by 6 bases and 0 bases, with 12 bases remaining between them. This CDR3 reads CSVSSGSSYEQYF. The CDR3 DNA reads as TGCAGCGTCAGCTCGGGGAGCTCCTACGAGCAGTACTTC.